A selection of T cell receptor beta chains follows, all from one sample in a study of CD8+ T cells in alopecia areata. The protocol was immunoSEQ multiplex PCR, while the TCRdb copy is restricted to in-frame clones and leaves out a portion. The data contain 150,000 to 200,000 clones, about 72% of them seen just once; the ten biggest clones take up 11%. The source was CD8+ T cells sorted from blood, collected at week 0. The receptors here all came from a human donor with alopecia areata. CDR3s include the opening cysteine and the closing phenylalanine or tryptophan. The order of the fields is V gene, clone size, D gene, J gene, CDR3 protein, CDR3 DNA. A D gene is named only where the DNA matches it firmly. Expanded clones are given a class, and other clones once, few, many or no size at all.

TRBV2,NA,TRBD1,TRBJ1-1,CASSEAYGTANTEAFF,TGTGCCAGCAGTGAAGCCTACGGGACAGCGAACACTGAAGCTTTCTTT
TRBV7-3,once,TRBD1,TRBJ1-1,CASSSEGQHTEAFF,TGTGCCAGCAGCTCCGAGGGACAGCACACTGAAGCTTTCTTT
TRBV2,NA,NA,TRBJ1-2,CASSVRAGTLNYGYTF,TGTGCCAGCAGTGTACGTGCAGGGACGCTAAACTATGGCTACACCTTC
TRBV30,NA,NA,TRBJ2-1,CAWSLRPRSYNEQFF,TGTGCCTGGAGTTTGAGGCCCCGCTCCTACAATGAGCAGTTCTTC
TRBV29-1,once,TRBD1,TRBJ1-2,CSVDTGQGDFGYTF,TGCAGCGTTGACACGGGACAGGGGGATTTTGGCTACACCTTC
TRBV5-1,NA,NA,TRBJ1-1,CASRLSPGDTPEAFF,TGCGCCAGCAGACTTTCCCCGGGGGACACTCCTGAAGCTTTCTTT
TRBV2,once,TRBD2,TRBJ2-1,CASQSGGWYEQFF,TGTGCCAGCCAAAGCGGGGGGTGGTATGAGCAGTTCTTC
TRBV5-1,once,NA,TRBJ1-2,CASSDKGQIYGYTF,TGCGCCAGCAGCGACAAAGGACAGATTTATGGCTACACCTTC
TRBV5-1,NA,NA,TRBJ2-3,CASSSRTGTDTQYF,TGCGCCAGCAGCTCCCGGACAGGCACAGATACGCAGTATTTT
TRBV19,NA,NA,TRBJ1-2,CASSTGPYGYTF,TGTGCCAGTAGCACCGGACCTTATGGCTACACCTTC
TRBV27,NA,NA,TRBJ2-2,CASALGQNTGELFF,TGTGCCAGCGCTCTGGGACAGAACACCGGGGAGCTGTTTTTT
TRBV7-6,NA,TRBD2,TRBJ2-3,CASSLAGTRGITDTQYF,TGTGCCAGCAGCTTAGCGGGGACTAGGGGTATCACAGATACGCAGTATTTT
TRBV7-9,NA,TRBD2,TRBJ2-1,CASSLGPTGLAGGPGEQFF,TGTGCCAGCAGCTTAGGCCCCACGGGGCTAGCGGGGGGGCCGGGTGAGCAGTTCTTC
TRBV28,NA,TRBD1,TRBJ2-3,CASTQLRDRGSDTQYF,TGTGCCAGCACCCAGCTCCGGGACAGGGGGTCAGATACGCAGTATTTT
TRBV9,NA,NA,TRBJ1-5,CASSATAGFNQPQHF,TGTGCCAGCAGCGCCACCGCGGGCTTCAATCAGCCCCAGCATTTT
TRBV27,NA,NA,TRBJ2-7,CASSRIAASEQYF,TGTGCCAGCTCCCGGATCGCGGCAAGCGAGCAGTACTTC
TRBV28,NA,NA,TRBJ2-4,CASRSGTFYIQYF,TGTGCCAGCAGATCTGGGACTTTTTACATTCAGTACTTC
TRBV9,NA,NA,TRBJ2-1,CASSVALANEQFF,TGTGCCAGCAGCGTAGCCCTGGCCAATGAGCAGTTCTTC
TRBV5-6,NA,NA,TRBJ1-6,CASSLPEPNSPLHF,TGTGCCAGCAGCTTGCCAGAACCCAATTCACCCCTCCACTTT
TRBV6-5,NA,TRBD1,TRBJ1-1,CASSSPGQGASEAFF,TGTGCCAGCAGTTCCCCGGGACAGGGGGCCTCTGAAGCTTTCTTT
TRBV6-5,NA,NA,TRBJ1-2,CASSPREVAYGYTF,TGTGCCAGCAGTCCCCGTGAGGTAGCGTATGGCTACACCTTC
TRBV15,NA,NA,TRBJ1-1,CATSMERETEAFF,TGTGCCACCAGCATGGAAAGGGAGACTGAAGCTTTCTTT
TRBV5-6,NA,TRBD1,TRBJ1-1,CASSPGQSNTEAFF,TGTGCCAGCAGCCCGGGACAGTCGAACACTGAAGCTTTCTTT
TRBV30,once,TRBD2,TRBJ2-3,CAWSGLANTDTQYF,TGTGCCTGGAGCGGACTAGCGAACACAGATACGCAGTATTTT
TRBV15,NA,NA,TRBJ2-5,CATSRARKETQYF,TGTGCCACCAGCAGAGCCCGGAAAGAGACCCAGTACTTC
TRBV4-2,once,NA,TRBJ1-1,CASSHPGTTSEAFF,TGTGCCAGCAGCCATCCCGGGACAACATCTGAAGCTTTCTTT
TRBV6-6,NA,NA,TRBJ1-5,CASSQGGNQPQHF,TGTGCCAGCAGTCAAGGGGGGAATCAGCCCCAGCATTTT
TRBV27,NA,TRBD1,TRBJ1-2,CASSPSDRVYGYTF,TGTGCCAGCAGTCCCTCGGACAGGGTTTATGGCTACACCTTC
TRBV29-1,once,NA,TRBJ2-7,CSALEGGGYEQYF,TGCAGCGCCTTGGAGGGTGGAGGCTACGAGCAGTACTTC
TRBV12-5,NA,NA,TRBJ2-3,CASGLVSTDTQYF,TGTGCTAGTGGTTTGGTCAGCACAGATACGCAGTATTTT
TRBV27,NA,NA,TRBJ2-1,CASSFHVVAEYNEQFF,TGTGCCAGCAGTTTTCACGTTGTAGCGGAATACAATGAGCAGTTCTTC
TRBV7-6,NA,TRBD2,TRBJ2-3,CASSADRDYLTYTDTQYF,TGTGCCAGCAGCGCTGACCGGGACTACCTGACATACACAGATACGCAGTATTTT
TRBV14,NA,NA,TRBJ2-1,CASSQGRNNEQFF,TGTGCCAGCAGCCAAGGCAGAAACAATGAGCAGTTCTTC
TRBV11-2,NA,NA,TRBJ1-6,CASSPGASSPLHF,TGTGCCAGCAGCCCCGGAGCTTCTTCACCCCTCCACTTT
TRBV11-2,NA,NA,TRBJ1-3,CASSLSEIYSGNTIYF,TGTGCCAGCAGCTTATCTGAAATCTACTCTGGAAACACCATATATTTT
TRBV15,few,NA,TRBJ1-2,CATRATGNYGYTF,TGTGCCACCAGGGCAACAGGGAACTATGGCTACACCTTC
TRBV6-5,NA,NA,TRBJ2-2,CASSYSGGTGELFF,TGTGCCAGCAGTTACTCCGGAGGTACCGGGGAGCTGTTTTTT
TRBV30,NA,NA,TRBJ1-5,CAWSPTGSNQPQHF,TGTGCCTGGAGTCCTACAGGGTCGAATCAGCCCCAGCATTTT
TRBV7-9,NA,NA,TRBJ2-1,CASSSDRSSYNEQFF,TGTGCCAGCAGCTCGGATAGGAGCTCCTACAATGAGCAGTTCTTC
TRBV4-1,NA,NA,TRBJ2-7,CASSHLISTYEQYF,TGCGCCAGCAGCCACCTAATTAGCACCTACGAGCAGTACTTC
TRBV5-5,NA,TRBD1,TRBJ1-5,CASSFDRGEPQHF,TGTGCCAGCAGCTTCGACAGGGGAGAGCCCCAGCATTTT
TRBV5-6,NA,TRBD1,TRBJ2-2,CASSWGTGTGELFF,TGTGCCAGCAGCTGGGGGACAGGCACCGGGGAGCTGTTTTTT